These 23 T cell receptor beta chains share one sample of origin, sequenced in a study of CD8+CD57+ T cells in acquired aplastic anemia. The TCR beta profiling, which covered VDJ combination and CDR3 sequence, was carried out using genomic DNA as the template. TCRdb independently ran MiXCR on the reads; one entry per CDR3 protein. The sample consists of roughly 250,000 distinct CDR3 sequences, 70% to 85% of them appearing once. For sequencing, patients were chosen who had shown expansion of CD8+CD57+ cells by flow cytometry. Sequenced: sorted CD4+, CD8+, or CD8+CD57+ T cells (not recorded which) from PBMCs. The receptors shown here come from a human donor with aplastic anemia.

This clonotype was found many times. The chain joins TRBV12-5 to TRBJ2-5; D possibly corresponds to TRBD2 (6 bases). Per the germline V gene, CDR1 is LGHNT and CDR2 is FRNRAP. This CDR3 has 13 residues. V was shortened by 6 bases and J by 1 base, with 9 bases between the two germline ends. The CDR3 is CASGPGLQETQYF. The CDR3 DNA sequence: TGTGCTAGTGGACCGGGACTCCAAGAGACCCAGTACTTC.

The chain employs TRBV7-2 and TRBJ2-7; tentatively, D is TRBD1 (6 bases). The CDR3 runs 14 residues. Germline V CDR1 and CDR2: SGHTA, FQGNSA. The germline V and J ends were trimmed by 5 bases and 3 bases, with 14 bases remaining between them. Written as DNA, the CDR3 is TGTGCCAGCAGCCTCGGTTCAGGGGTCTACGAGCAGTACTTC. Encoded protein: CASSLGSGVYEQYF.

Concerning this clonotype itself: At one of its ends the junction is not consistent with the germline gene, which may arise from a read error. The chain uses TRBV11-1 and TRBJ2-1, with D unresolved. Per the germline V gene, CDR1 is SGHAT and CDR2 is FQDESV (reference sequence). The CDR3 loop spans 15 amino acids. The CDR3: CASSLAGSSYNEQLF. CDR3 in DNA: TGTGCCAGCAGCTTAGCGGGTAGCTCCTACAATGAGCAGCTCTTC.

In the case of this clonotype: The missing conserved phenylalanine or tryptophan at the end of this CDR3 makes a read error likely. It is unclear where the CDR3 begins or ends on the DNA, so no DNA is shown, and the CDR3 is as TCRdb lists it. The chain employs TRBV7-8 and TRBJ1-1; the table's D call of TRBD1 was not tested on the DNA. The CDR3 contains 13 residues when both ends are counted. Germline V lookup: CDR1 SGHVS, CDR2 FQNEAQ. The CDR3 loop is CASSVGSGTQSFV.

V and J are TRBV20-1 and TRBJ2-2; 10 nucleotides match TRBD2. The CDR3 has 16 residues. Germline values: CDR1 DFQATT, CDR2 SNEGSKA (reference sequence). The V gene end was trimmed by 0 bases and the J gene end by 3 bases; junction bases not matched to a gene: 4. CDR3 DNA: TGCAGTGCTAGAGAGGAGCGGGGGGGAGACACCGGGGAGCTGTTTTTT. Protein sequence: CSAREERGGDTGELFF.

Points on this clonotype: Mismatch with germline at one junction end may stem from a read error. V and J are TRBV25-1 and TRBJ2-3; 10 nucleotides line up with TRBD2. Germline CDR1 and CDR2: MGHDK and SYGVNS. The CDR3 spans 16 residues. The CDR3 is CATSEEAGGMSDTQYF. For the CDR3, the DNA is TGTGCCACCAGTGAAGAAGCGGGAGGGATGTCAGATACGCAGTATTTT.

This sequence joins TRBV7-8 and TRBJ2-7, with 9 bases that match TRBD2. This CDR3 has 16 residues. Germline V gives CDR1 SGHVS, CDR2 FQNEAQ. Trimming removed 3 bases from V and 2 bases from J; junction bases left unmatched: 8. The CDR3 here is CASSFRRSGRTYEQYV. CDR3 DNA: TGTGCCAGCAGCTTCCGGAGAAGCGGGAGGACCTACGAGCAGTACGTC.

The rearrangement links TRBV5-4 to TRBJ1-2; 9 bases fit TRBD1. CDR1 is SGHNT and CDR2 is YYREEE in the germline V gene (reference sequence). V was clipped by 1 base and J by 8 bases; unmatched bases: 6. The CDR3 spans 14 residues. The DNA of the CDR3 is TGTGCCAGCAGCTTGTTGGACAGGGGAAGAGGCTACACCTTC. Encoded protein: CASSLLDRGRGYTF.

The rearrangement uses TRBV7-8 and TRBJ2-7; D may match TRBD1 or TRBD2 (5 bases each). The germline V and J ends were trimmed by 3 bases and 5 bases, with 8 bases remaining between them. The CDR3 is made up of 12 amino acids. Germline CDR1 reads SGHVS; CDR2 reads FQNEAQ. This CDR3 reads CASSFGADEQYF. The CDR3 coding sequence is TGTGCCAGCAGCTTCGGGGCTGACGAGCAGTACTTC.

The CDR3 sequence: CASSLGPDGNTLSYEQYV. In nucleotides, the CDR3 is TGTGCCAGCAGCTTGGGACCAGACGGGAACACCCTTTCCTACGAGCAGTACGTC. This chain links TRBV5-1 with TRBJ2-7; either TRBD1 or TRBD2 may fit D (5 bases each). The CDR3 is made up of 18 amino acids. The germline CDR1 and CDR2 sequences are SGHRS and YFSETQ.

This clonotype was seen repeatedly, ten times or more. This chain links TRBV7-7 with TRBJ2-3; possible D gene TRBD2, 6 bases. Trimming took off 5 bases at V and 0 bases at J, with 12 bases between the two ends. The CDR3 has 15 amino acids. Germline CDR1 reads SSHAT; CDR2 reads FNYEAQ (reference sequence). CDR3 region: CASSRGEASTDTQYF. The CDR3 region has the DNA TGTGCCAGCAGCAGAGGGGAGGCTAGCACAGATACGCAGTATTTT.

V gene TRBV20-1 combines with J gene TRBJ2-7, with 9 bases matching TRBD2. The CDR3 has 13 amino acids. V gave up 3 bases and J gave up 4 bases; unmatched junction bases: 4. The V gene's germline CDR1 is DFQATT and CDR2 SNEGSKA (reference sequence). The CDR3 sequence: CSASWLAGYEQYF. The CDR3 DNA follows: TGCAGTGCTAGCTGGCTAGCGGGGTACGAGCAGTACTTC.

J is TRBJ1-1 and V is TRBV7-6; 9 bases fit TRBD1. V lost 1 base to trimming and J lost 12 bases; unmatched junction nucleotides: 12. This CDR3 spans 15 amino acids. From germline, CDR1 is SGHVS and CDR2 FNYEAQ. CDR3 nucleotides: TGTGCCAGCAGCTTAGGCCGGGACAGGGATGATTCACCTTTCTTT. It codes for CASSLGRDRDDSPFF.

Worth noting for this clonotype: A junction end diverges from the germline sequence, so it may reflect a read error. This chain connects TRBV7-8 to TRBJ1-5, with no clear D. CDR1 SGHVS and CDR2 FQNEAQ come from the germline V gene. The CDR3 covers 13 residues. The CDR3 reads CASSHTGGPDTQF. CDR3 nucleotides: TGTGCCAGCAGCCATACGGGAGGTCCCGATACGCAGTTT. Full variable domain (outside the CDR3, taken from reference TRBV7-8 and TRBJ1-5): GAGVSQSPRYKVAKRGQDVALRCDPISGHVSLFWYQQALGQGPEFLTYFQNEAQLDKSGLPSDRFFAERPEGSVSTLKIQRTQQEDSAVYLCASSHTGGPDTQFGDGTRLSIL.

CDR3 loop: CASSLASGPDTYEQYV. CDR3 sequence (DNA): TGTGCCAGCAGCTTAGCGTCCGGCCCGGACACCTACGAGCAGTACGTC. V is TRBV7-2 and J is TRBJ2-7; TRBD1 might be the D (5 bases). Germline CDR1 SGHTA, CDR2 FQGNSA. CDR3 length equals 16 residues. Deletions cut 0 bases from V and 2 bases from J, with 14 bases between.

This clonotype has only one observation. This chain joins TRBV2 and TRBJ1-5, with D unclear. Germline-derived CDR1 and CDR2 are SNHLY and FYNNEI. The CDR3 loop spans 13 amino acids. Between the trimmed V and J ends, which lost 6 bases and 0 bases, there was a span of 6 bases. The CDR3 sequence is CASRVNSNQPQHF. The CDR3 DNA sequence: TGTGCCAGCAGAGTTAATAGCAATCAGCCCCAGCATTTT.

This clonotype has only one observation. This CDR3 fails to terminate in the conserved phenylalanine or tryptophan, so it likely reflects a read error. The DNA is omitted, as the CDR3 cannot be located on it reliably, and the CDR3 follows TCRdb's listing. The gene calls are TRBV2 and TRBJ1-2; the table gives TRBD1 as D, unverified against the DNA. The CDR3 has 16 residues if both end residues are counted. CDR1 SNHLY and CDR2 FYNNEI come from the germline V gene. The CDR3 reads CASRSNGGRPHDQYFG.

CDR3 sequence reads: CASSLVPGDQYF. CDR3 bases: TGTGCCAGCAGCTTAGTCCCAGGGGACCAGTACTTC. The chain employs TRBV7-9 and TRBJ2-5; tentatively, D is TRBD1 (6 bases). The CDR3 has 12 amino acids. The germline V gene encodes CDR1 SEHNR and CDR2 FQNEAQ (reference sequence). V was cut by 1 base and J by 10 bases, with 10 bases left in between.

This clonotype was seen just once. The genes are TRBV11-2 and TRBJ2-5; D possibly uses TRBD1 or TRBD2 (6 bases each). With 8 bases removed from V and 7 bases from J, the gap between germline ends came to 20 bases. Per the germline V gene, CDR1 is SGHAT and CDR2 is FQNNGV. This CDR3 region has 14 residues. The CDR3 DNA follows: TGTGCCAGCGGGGACGGGGGCACAGAAGGGACCCAGTACTTC. This gives the protein CASGDGGTEGTQYF.

The V call is TRBV7-3, the J call TRBJ2-5, with 9 nucleotides matching TRBD2. V shed 6 bases, J shed 3 bases, and the junction held 5 bases outside the gene matches. The CDR3 has 14 amino acids. From germline, CDR1 is SGHTA and CDR2 FQGTGA. DNA for the CDR3: TGTGCCAGCAGTTCTAGCGGGACAAAAGAGACCCAGTACTTC. Translation gives CASSSSGTKETQYF. The variable domain in full, completed from reference TRBV7-3 and TRBJ2-5, reads GAGVSQTPSNKVTEKGKYVELRCDPISGHTALYWYRQSLGQGPEFLIYFQGTGAADDSGLPNDRFFAVRPEGSVSTLKIQRTERGDSAVYLCASSSSGTKETQYFGPGTRLLVL.

The chain employs TRBV19 and TRBJ1-1; D uncertain. CDR1 and CDR2 from the germline V gene are LNHDA and SQIVND (reference sequence). V was trimmed by 3 bases and J by 4 bases, leaving 9 bases between them. The CDR3 length is 13 residues. The CDR3 DNA reads as TGTGCCAGTAGTATGGCGTGGGCCACTGAAGCTTTCTTT. It codes for CASSMAWATEAFF. Full variable domain (missing parts from reference TRBV19 and TRBJ1-1): DGGITQSPKYLFRKEGQNVTLSCEQNLNHDAMYWYRQDPGQGLRLIYYSQIVNDFQKGDIAEGYSVSREKKESFPLTVTSAQKNPTAFYLCASSMAWATEAFFGQGTRLTVV.

The chain has TRBV5-6 and TRBJ2-2, with D possibly matching TRBD1 (6 bases). V was shortened by 8 bases and J by 6 bases, with 23 bases between the two germline ends. This CDR3 contains 16 residues. CDR1 is SGHDT and CDR2 is YYEEEE in the germline V gene. CDR3: CASSYPTSGDPGELFF. CDR3 DNA: TGTGCCAGTAGTTATCCTACCTCAGGGGACCCCGGGGAGCTGTTTTTT.

The chain combines TRBV7-2 with TRBJ2-3; TRBD2 is a possible D gene (6 bases). Germline values: CDR1 SGHTA, CDR2 FQGNSA. The ends were cut back, 6 bases at V and 11 bases at J, with 21 bases in the middle. The CDR3 is made up of 14 amino acids. DNA of the CDR3: TGTGCCAGCAGTTACGTGCGGGGTAACTACAAGCAGTATTTT. It encodes CASSYVRGNYKQYF.